This is a list of T cell receptor beta chains from one sample in a study of T cells after yellow fever vaccination. TCRdb fed the 5' RACE reads into MiXCR, producing one record per CDR3 protein. This sample has hundreds of thousands of distinct CDR3 sequences; more than 8.5% occur once, and the top ten carry approximately 18%. Sequences were derived from PBMCs, sampled on the day of the first yellow fever vaccination. The receptors derive from a man between 18 and 35 years old who received the YFV17D yellow fever vaccine. Each CDR3 is given with its conserved first and last residue. The order of the fields is J gene, V gene, CDR3 protein.

>TRBJ2-5|TRBV5-1
CASSLGDRLYQETQYF
>TRBJ2-5|TRBV15
CATSRAKGETQYF
>TRBJ2-5|TRBV7-2
CASSLVQGETQYF
>TRBJ2-2|TRBV6-1
CASRKTGTGSTGELFF
>TRBJ2-2|TRBV24-1
CASAGASGELFF
>TRBJ1-6|TRBV20-1
CSARTGTENSYNSPLHF
>TRBJ1-1|TRBV20-1
CSASPGRNTEAFF
>TRBJ2-3|TRBV18
CASSPSEGRTDTQYF
>TRBJ2-6|TRBV10-3
CAISDLSGSGANVLTF
>TRBJ2-1|TRBV28
CAMSPGLLCNEQFF
>TRBJ2-1|TRBV2
CASSDFTSNEQFF
>TRBJ2-2|TRBV18
CASSGQDLTGELFF
>TRBJ2-1|TRBV5-1
CASSDSTEQFF
>TRBJ1-2|TRBV5-1
CASSLGQPYGYTF
>TRBJ1-3|TRBV9
CASSVEPLGQGGNTIYF
>TRBJ1-2|TRBV5-1
CAISQTGWYGYTF
>TRBJ2-7|TRBV7-9
CASSPRNGEQYF
>TRBJ2-3|TRBV5-1
CASRDSGSNTDTQYF
>TRBJ1-1|TRBV4-2
CASSPGPGANTEAFF
>TRBJ1-4|TRBV5-1
CASSLGRINEKLFF
>TRBJ1-2|TRBV5-1
CASSSDKYGYTF
>TRBJ2-2|TRBV5-6
CASSRRDWGANTGELFF
>TRBJ1-2|TRBV6-5
CASSTSGSPNYGYTF
>TRBJ1-2|TRBV7-8
CASSLARDFASYGYTF
>TRBJ1-2|TRBV29-1
CSVGTERSLAGYTF
>TRBJ2-5|TRBV7-8
CASSTSLRETQYF
>TRBJ1-6|TRBV7-8
CASSPQQSSYNSPLHF
>TRBJ1-1|TRBV29-1
CSVPFPGQSNTEAFF
>TRBJ2-4|TRBV9
CASSRGQGKNIQYF
>TRBJ1-1|TRBV6-5
CASSSDHGTVGTEAFF
>TRBJ2-1|TRBV10-3
CAISLAGGNNEQFF
>TRBJ2-7|TRBV5-4
CASSTTRGASYEQYF
>TRBJ2-5|TRBV4-3
CASSPNWREETQYF
>TRBJ2-2|TRBV7-3
CASSSSGSANTGELFF
>TRBJ1-1|TRBV10-3
CAISDRGGEAFF
>TRBJ1-5|TRBV18
CASAGQLNQPQHF
>TRBJ2-2|TRBV5-1
CASSLIGGDTGELFF
>TRBJ2-7|TRBV29-1
CSVTGSPFSEQYF
>TRBJ2-1|TRBV12-3/TRBV12-4
CASSPSGGLANEQFF
>TRBJ1-3|TRBV9
CASSVEPLGRFGNTIYF
>TRBJ2-2|TRBV20-1
CSAREAGGSGELFF
>TRBJ1-3|TRBV5-5
CASSGDRGNTIYF
>TRBJ2-1|TRBV7-6
CASSLTPLAGGAQGNEQFF
>TRBJ2-5|TRBV7-2
CASSWTSGGKETQYF
>TRBJ1-2|TRBV12-3/TRBV12-4
CASSGGPSGGYTF
>TRBJ2-4|TRBV3-1
CASSPGEMRIQYF
>TRBJ2-6|TRBV12-3/TRBV12-4
CASGLGGANVLTF
>TRBJ1-1|TRBV5-6
CASSGDRLSEAFF